This T cell receptor (beta chain) was captured in a study of post-analysis software for immune sequencing data. cDNA libraries of TCR beta carried unique molecular identifiers. TCRdb recomputed calls from the PCR reads with MiXCR, one row per CDR3 protein. The repertoire holds 650,000 to 850,000 distinct CDR3 sequences, with about half as singletons. With 3 bases removed from V and 8 bases from J, the gap between germline ends came to 14 bases. CDR3 length: 13 residues. Germline V gene sequence: CDR1 SGHRS, CDR2 YFSETQ. Findings and caveats of the study: With TRBV5-6, TRBV5-1 and TRBV20-1 included, about five TRBV segments were more frequent in patients than in controls.

Of note for this clonotype: Its antigen is not known.

The specimen sequenced was blood. This receptor was taken from a girl aged 5 to 17 with multiple sclerosis. This chain connects TRBV5-1 to TRBJ1-2; D possibly corresponds to TRBD1 (6 bases). For the CDR3, the DNA is TGCGCCAGCAGCTCGGACAGCCTTGAGGGCTACACCTTC. Its protein is CASSSDSLEGYTF.